Following are 8 T cell receptor beta chains from one sample sequenced in a study of vaccination and CD4 T cells after COVID-19. The treatment denotes: approximately 10-day PBMC culture with coronavirus spike peptide pools or control peptides (ViraFEST assay). These receptors' targets are unknown. The assay that was used to sequence DNA from cultured CD4+ T cells was the Oncomine TCR Beta short-read assay. TCRdb used MiXCR to reprocess the PCR reads, holding one entry per CDR3 protein. The sample has about 17,000 distinct CDR3 sequences, 35% to 40% seen once. The specimen was CD4+ T cells from blood, cultured in vitro. The receptors here all came from a human donor who had recovered from COVID-19.

The rearrangement joins TRBV12-3 or TRBV12-4 to TRBJ2-1, with D tentatively TRBD2 (6 bases). The length of the CDR3 is 15 residues. V lost 4 bases and J lost 5, with 15 bases in between. The CDR3 sequence is CASSSGGIRDNEQFF. CDR3 in DNA: TGTGCCAGCAGTTCGGGCGGGATCAGGGACAATGAGCAGTTCTTC.

The chain is built from TRBV20-1 and TRBJ2-7; 11 bases agree with TRBD1. The V segment lost 3 bases and the J segment 7 bases; nucleotides outside the gene matches: 14. Per the germline V gene, CDR1 is DFQATT and CDR2 is SNEGSKA (reference sequence). This CDR3 has 16 residues. CDR3 sequence reads: CSASSLRGTGGFEQYF. The CDR3 nucleotides are TGCAGTGCTAGTTCCCTACGCGGGACAGGGGGTTTTGAGCAGTACTTC.

This chain uses TRBV10-3 with TRBJ1-2; 9 bases line up with TRBD1. This CDR3 has 15 residues. Germline assignment: CDR1 ENHRY and CDR2 SYGVKD. Unmatched junction bases numbered 4, after V lost 3 bases and J lost 2 bases. The CDR3 DNA is TGTGCCATCAGTGACATAGGACAGGGGAACTATGGCTACACCTTC. It is translated as CAISDIGQGNYGYTF.

V is TRBV4-1 and J is TRBJ1-2, with no clear D. The CDR3 consists of 15 residues. CDR1 MGHRA and CDR2 YSYEKL come from the germline V gene. Trimming left V 0 bases short and J 4 bases short, with 12 bases between. The CDR3 loop reads CASSQETIRSYGYTF. The CDR3 DNA reads TGCGCCAGCAGCCAAGAAACAATACGTTCCTATGGCTACACCTTC.

This clonotype came up a few times. The chain employs TRBV11-2 and TRBJ1-1; a weak D match, TRBD1 (5 bases). The V and J ends lost 1 base and 6 bases respectively, with 9 bases between them. CDR1 is SGHAT, CDR2 FQNNGV, per germline. This CDR3 has 13 residues. The CDR3 coding sequence is TGTGCCAGCAGCTTAGGGACATTTCCTGAAGCTTTCTTT. This translates into CASSLGTFPEAFF.

The chain recombines TRBV27 with TRBJ2-3; D gene uncertain. From germline, CDR1 is MNHEY and CDR2 SMNVEV (reference sequence). V lost 4 bases and J lost 1, with 9 bases in between. The length of the CDR3 is 14 residues. This CDR3 is CASSSQAGTDTQYF. The CDR3 DNA reads TGTGCCAGCAGTTCCCAAGCTGGCACAGATACGCAGTATTTT.

This clonotype was counted a few times. The rearrangement joins TRBV30 to TRBJ2-3, with no clear D. V lost 1 base to trimming and J lost 4 bases, with 9 bases between them. CDR1 and CDR2 from the germline V gene are GTSNPN and SVGIG (reference sequence). The CDR3 is made up of 13 amino acids. The CDR3 DNA is TGTGCCTGGAGTGCTGACGTGGCAGATACGCAGTATTTT. Translating it yields CAWSADVADTQYF.

V gene TRBV9 combines with J gene TRBJ1-1, with a possible D match to TRBD1 (6 bases). This CDR3 has 14 amino acids. With 2 bases removed from V and 1 base from J, the gap between germline ends came to 9 bases. Germline assignment: CDR1 SGDLS and CDR2 YYNGEE. CDR3 DNA: TGTGCCAGCAGCGTTGAACAGGGGAACACTGAAGCTTTCTTT. Its protein is CASSVEQGNTEAFF.